A selection of T cell receptor beta chains follows, all from one sample in a study of blood T cell repertoires in COVID-19. Clones were read by immunoSEQ multiplex PCR, and TCRdb kept only the in-frame ones, dropping some. The data contain under 250,000 clones, 70% to 90% of them singletons. Sequenced sample: peripheral blood. The receptors here all came from a woman aged 70-85 years with active or convalescent COVID-19. The conserved cysteine and the conserved F or W are not part of the CDR3 here. The D gene is left open where the match is weak.

cdr3_length d_call v_call cdr3_aa
12 . TRBV11-3 ASSWGRGSYEQY
12 . TRBV5-1 ASSSTTGGNTIY
13 . TRBV19 ASSIYQGRGYEQY
15 TRBD2 TRBV20-1 SASYALAGDLTGELF
12 . TRBV6-5 ASSRSREGYGYT
10 . TRBV19 ASSTTKYGYT
12 TRBD1 TRBV19 ASSITGGGDEQF
12 . TRBV18 ASSPTESNQPQH
12 TRBD1 TRBV11-2 ASSLSRGYWVQY
15 TRBD2 TRBV9 ASSVGKYAGGWETQY
9 . TRBV6-5 ASSYSSGYT
13 . TRBV4-3 ASSLSRVDTGELF
14 TRBD1 TRBV5-6 ASSLEIRTGGQGYT
12 . TRBV5-4 ASSLQVQATPLH
13 . TRBV19 ASSIDRGQLYGYT
14 . TRBV6-2/TRBV6-3 ASSQVPGVATYGYT
11 TRBD1 TRBV3-1/TRBV3-2 ASSPTGETEAF
12 . TRBV7-2 ASSPQGRRTEAF
9 . TRBV11-2 ASRGGNTIY
10 . TRBV10-3 ASSSGANVLT
14 TRBD1 TRBV5-1 ASSSGTAVTGNTIY
11 . TRBV6-1 ASSEGRRNEQF
14 . TRBV10-2 ASRDGGRGRQETQY
11 TRBD1 TRBV5-1 ASSETGGYEQY
15 TRBD1 TRBV7-9 ASSLAQTGWIPDTQY
12 . TRBV5-4 ASSLSGANSPLH
12 . TRBV5-5 ASSVQGTAEKLF
14 TRBD1 TRBV11-3 ASSPGGDLSGNTIY
11 TRBD1 TRBV24-1 ATGLDREETQY
13 . TRBV2 ASSERVPGFGEQY
13 TRBD2 TRBV5-4 ASSDLAGAYYEQY
10 . TRBV27 ASTQGGQMQY
12 . TRBV27 ASSRAGERTPLH
14 TRBD1 TRBV3-1/TRBV3-2 ASSRAWEGGRNEQF
11 . TRBV29-1 SSLQAGIDGYT
8 . TRBV20-1 SAPGQKAF
12 . TRBV5-1 ASSLTPSRDTQY
9 . TRBV7-9 ASSLSNEQF
12 TRBD1 TRBV15 ATRLDRGNSPLH
9 . TRBV2 ASSMTNEQY